This T cell receptor beta chain was sequenced for a study of pediatric ulcerative colitis. Study-level results: Compared with controls, ulcerative colitis showed greater blood-rectum clone sharing.

J gave up 0 bases and V 5 bases, and 3 bases lay outside the gene matches. The germline V gene has CDR1 SEHNR and CDR2 FQNEAQ (reference sequence). The CDR3 has 15 residues. Comment on this clone: The antigen is unknown.

Sequencing depth was up to 500,000 reads per sample. Sequencing used immunoSEQ multiplex PCR; TCRdb keeps in-frame clones, though not all of them. The sample has roughly 70,000 clones; 80% to 90% are singletons. The sequence derives from a boy younger than 18 with severe ulcerative colitis. The sample consisted of blood. The chain carries TRBV7-9 and TRBJ2-1; 8 bases map to TRBD2. As DNA, the CDR3 is TGTGCCAGCAGCACTAGCGGAGCCTCCTACAATGAGCAGTTCTTC. This sequence encodes CASSTSGASYNEQFF.